This TCR beta chain appears in the sequencing data of a study of cytomegalovirus exposure and HLA in healthy donors. The PCR had 60 Vbeta and 13 Jbeta primers. TCRdb keeps only in-frame clones here, not all; method: immunoSEQ multiplex PCR. The table lists approximately 110,000 clones, around two thirds of them singletons. This CDR3 has 16 residues. The germline V and J ends were trimmed by 5 bases and 3 bases, with 17 bases remaining between them. Germline assignment: CDR1 MNHEY and CDR2 SMNVEV (reference sequence). V gene TRBV27 combines with J gene TRBJ1-5; perhaps TRBD1 as D (5 bases). The receptor comes from a man in his forties or fifties in good health and CMV-seropositive. The source material was PBMCs. CDR3 amino acids: CASSPRPQGNNQPQHF. DNA for the CDR3: TGTGCCAGCAGTCCACGCCCCCAGGGCAACAATCAGCCCCAGCATTTT.